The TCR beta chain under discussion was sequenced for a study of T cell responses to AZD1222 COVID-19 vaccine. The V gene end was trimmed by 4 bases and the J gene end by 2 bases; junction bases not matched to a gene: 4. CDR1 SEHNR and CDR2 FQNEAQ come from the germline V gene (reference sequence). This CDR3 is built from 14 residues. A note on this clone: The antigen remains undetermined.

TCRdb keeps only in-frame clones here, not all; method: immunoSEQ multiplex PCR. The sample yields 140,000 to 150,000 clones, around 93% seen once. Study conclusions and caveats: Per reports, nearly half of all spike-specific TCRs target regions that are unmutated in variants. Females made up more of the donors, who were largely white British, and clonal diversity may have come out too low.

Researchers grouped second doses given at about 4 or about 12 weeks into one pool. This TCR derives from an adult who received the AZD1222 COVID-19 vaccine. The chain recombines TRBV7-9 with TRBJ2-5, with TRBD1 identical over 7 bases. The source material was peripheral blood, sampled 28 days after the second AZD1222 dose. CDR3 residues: CASSSGTVQETQYF. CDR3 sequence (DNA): TGTGCCAGCAGCTCCGGGACAGTTCAAGAGACCCAGTACTTC.